Below are 20 T cell receptor beta chains sequenced from a single sample in a study of T cells in localized non-small cell lung cancer. Assay used: immunoSEQ multiplex PCR; TCRdb lists only in-frame clones, some missing. Of about 980 clones listed, approximately 20% are singletons. Source: normal lung tissue next to the tumor, taken before any cancer treatment. The receptors were sampled from a male donor aged 60 or over with stage II squamous cell lung carcinoma.

This clone showed up just a few times. The gene calls are TRBV6-8 and TRBJ2-7; D is perhaps TRBD1 (6 bases). From germline, CDR1 is MNHGY and CDR2 SAAAGT. V lost 7 bases and J lost 2, with 18 bases in between. CDR3 length: 15 amino acids. The CDR3 sequence: CASTQQGEGTYEQYF. Written as DNA, the CDR3 is TGTGCCAGCACACAACAGGGTGAGGGAACCTACGAGCAGTACTTC.

This clone is classed as large (0.1 to 1%). The chain uses TRBV11-3 and TRBJ2-5; 9 positions match TRBD2. V trimming: 4 bases; J trimming: 1 base; junction bases outside the gene matches: 7. Looked up from germline, CDR1 is SGHNT and CDR2 is YENEEA. The CDR3 length is 16 residues. The CDR3, as DNA: TGTGCCAGCAGCTCGAATAGCGGGGGACCCCAAGAGACCCAGTACTTC. This translates into CASSSNSGGPQETQYF.

This clone is large by share. The J gene is TRBJ1-1, the V gene TRBV4-1; D is perhaps TRBD1 (6 bases). The CDR3 runs 15 residues. V shed 3 bases and J shed 4 bases, with 15 bases lying between them. The germline CDR1 and CDR2 sequences are MGHRA and YSYEKL. The CDR3 sequence is CASSHPQGRGTEAFF. The CDR3 DNA follows: TGCGCCAGCAGCCACCCACAGGGTAGGGGCACTGAAGCTTTCTTT.

The chain links TRBV14 to TRBJ1-5; D is ambiguous. The CDR3 covers 11 residues. Trimming pared 3 bases from V and 6 bases from J, leaving 3 bases between. CDR1 is SGHDN, CDR2 FVKESK, per germline. The CDR3 region is CASSQGQPQHF. Written as DNA, the CDR3 is TGTGCCAGCAGCCAGGGTCAGCCCCAGCATTTT.

V usage is TRBV29-1 and J usage is TRBJ1-1, with a possible D match to TRBD1 (5 bases). The CDR3 has 13 amino acids. Trimming removed 7 bases at V and 0 bases at J, with 12 bases between. Looked up from germline, CDR1 is SQVTM and CDR2 is ANQGSEA. The CDR3 DNA reads as TGCAGCGGTCGACAGTTCATGAACACTGAAGCTTTCTTT. This translates into CSGRQFMNTEAFF.

In this sample, this clone is medium-sized (0.01 to 0.1%). This chain joins TRBV6-8 and TRBJ1-1; D is perhaps TRBD1 (6 bases). Trimming took off 6 bases at V and 4 bases at J, with 18 bases between the two ends. Per the germline V gene, CDR1 is MNHGY and CDR2 is SAAAGT. The CDR3 is 15 amino acids. This chain's CDR3 is CASSVEYRAATEAFF. CDR3 DNA sequence: TGTGCCAGCAGCGTCGAATACAGGGCTGCCACTGAAGCTTTCTTT.

This clone is classed as large. The chain combines TRBV6-8 with TRBJ2-7; TRBD1 is a possible D gene (6 bases). Deletions cut 5 bases from V and 9 bases from J, with 17 bases between. Per germline, CDR1 MNHGY and CDR2 SAAAGT. CDR3 length equals 13 residues. CDR3 region: CASSLDRYEGQYF. CDR3 DNA sequence: TGTGCCAGCAGTCTCGACAGGTACGAAGGGCAGTACTTC.

This clone is medium-sized within its sample. This rearrangement joins TRBV6-8 to TRBJ2-3; 10 bases line up with TRBD2. The CDR3 is made up of 16 amino acids. J was trimmed by 0 bases and V by 11 bases; bases with no gene match: 11. Germline V lookup: CDR1 MNHGY, CDR2 SAAAGT. The CDR3 DNA follows: TGTGCCGTAAGCAAGGGACTAGCGCAAAGCACAGATACGCAGTATTTT. The encoded protein is CAVSKGLAQSTDTQYF.

The chain has TRBV10-2 and TRBJ2-5; perhaps D is TRBD1 or TRBD2 (7 bases each). V gave up 10 bases and J gave up 4 bases, with 13 bases separating them. The V gene's germline CDR1 is WSHSY and CDR2 SAAADI. This CDR3 spans 12 amino acids. The DNA for the CDR3 is TGCGCCACCAGGGGGGGTCGAGAGACCCAGTACTTC. Residues: CATRGGRETQYF.

This clone was found a few times. The chain has TRBV11-3 and TRBJ2-7; no clear D gene. V was pared by 2 bases and J by 6 bases, with 14 bases between. The CDR3 runs 14 residues. The V gene's germline CDR1 is SGHNT and CDR2 YENEEA. The CDR3 reads CASSLRTAFFEQYF. For the CDR3, the DNA is TGTGCCAGCAGCTTAAGGACGGCCTTCTTCGAGCAGTACTTC.

This clone appeared a single time. This sequence joins TRBV18 and TRBJ1-1, with D possibly TRBD1 on 6 matching bases. Germline lookup yields CDR1 KGHSH and CDR2 LQKENI. This CDR3 contains 12 residues. Trimming took off 4 bases at V and 5 bases at J, with 8 bases between the two ends. The CDR3 reads CASSQGETEAFF. CDR3 DNA sequence: TGTGCCAGCTCACAGGGGGAAACTGAAGCTTTCTTT.

The V and J genes are TRBV9 and TRBJ2-2; 9 positions agree with TRBD1. From germline, CDR1 is SGDLS and CDR2 YYNGEE. V was pared by 5 bases and J by 1 base, with 6 bases of the junction left unmatched. The CDR3 spans 16 residues. CDR3 in DNA: TGTGCCAGCAGTGAATGGGGACAGGGGAACACCGGGGAGCTGTTTTTT. Translating it yields CASSEWGQGNTGELFF.

This clone has a handful of counts. The genes are TRBV16 and TRBJ1-1, with D possibly being TRBD1 (6 bases). V lost 0 bases to trimming and J lost 4 bases, with 6 bases between them. The CDR3 totals 13 residues. The germline V gene encodes CDR1 KGHSY and CDR2 FQNENV. CDR3 in amino acids: CASSQSGGTEAFF. The CDR3 region has the DNA TGTGCCAGCAGCCAATCAGGGGGCACTGAAGCTTTCTTT.

The table lists this clone with a few counts. This chain joins TRBV28 and TRBJ2-1; 7 bases agree with TRBD2. Trimming took 5 bases from V and 5 from J; bases not matched to a gene: 9. The germline CDR1 and CDR2 sequences are MDHEN and SYDVKM. The CDR3 runs 15 residues. CDR3 amino acids: CASSLAGVQHNEQFF. CDR3 DNA: TGTGCCAGCAGTCTTGCGGGAGTACAGCACAATGAGCAGTTCTTC.

The J gene is TRBJ2-3, the V gene TRBV18; TRBD2 is a possible D gene (6 bases). This CDR3 is 17 amino acids long. V lost 3 bases, J lost 5 bases, and 21 bases lay in between. Germline V lookup: CDR1 KGHSH, CDR2 LQKENI. The CDR3 here is CASSPFSSAGSIDTQYF. The CDR3 nucleotides are TGTGCCAGCTCACCTTTCTCTAGCGCTGGATCCATAGATACGCAGTATTTT.

There are a few counts of this clone. This rearrangement joins TRBV19 to TRBJ2-2; TRBD1 aligns across 10 bases. The V gene end was trimmed by 6 bases and the J gene end by 4 bases; junction bases not matched to a gene: 8. In germline, CDR1 is LNHDA, CDR2 SQIVND (reference sequence). The CDR3 spans 16 residues. The CDR3 DNA reads as TGTGCCAGTAGGATAACCGGGACAGGGGTCACCGGGGAGCTGTTTTTT. As protein: CASRITGTGVTGELFF.

This clone was detected a few times. The CDR3 nucleotides read TGTGCCAGCCCAAAGTTACCGGGACAGACAAATTCCAACACTGAAGCTTTCTTT. Translated, it gives CASPKLPGQTNSNTEAFF. This chain links TRBV9 with TRBJ1-1, with 7 bases fitting TRBD1. J was trimmed by 2 bases and V by 7 bases; bases with no gene match: 20. The CDR3 has 18 residues. Germline V lookup: CDR1 SGDLS, CDR2 YYNGEE.

This clone is classed as medium-sized (0.01 to 0.1%). The genes are TRBV11-3 and TRBJ1-5; 8 bases fit TRBD1. The germline V gene has CDR1 SGHNT and CDR2 YENEEA. The length of the CDR3 is 15 residues. V dropped 6 bases and J dropped 5; count of bases not matched to a gene: 9. In DNA form, the CDR3 reads TGTGCCAGCAGTCCTTACGCGGGACAGGATCAGCCCCAGCATTTT. It yields the protein CASSPYAGQDQPQHF.

Only a few counts were recorded for this clone. The chain employs TRBV11-3 and TRBJ2-1; D is uncertain. CDR3 length: 14 amino acids. Germline V gene lookup returns CDR1 SGHNT and CDR2 YENEEA. V dropped 0 bases and J dropped 4 bases, with 7 bases sitting between them. The DNA of the CDR3 is TGTGCCAGCAGCTTAGATCCGGATTACAATGAGCAGTTCTTC. Amino acid sequence: CASSLDPDYNEQFF. The full variable domain, in which reference TRBV11-3 and TRBJ2-1 provide the parts outside the CDR3, is EAGVVQSPRYKIIEKKQPVAFWCNPISGHNTLYWYLQNLGQGPELLIRYENEEAVDDSQLPKDRFSAERLKGVDSTLKIQPAELGDSAVYLCASSLDPDYNEQFFGPGTRLTVL.

This clone is large within its sample. The chain has TRBV19 and TRBJ2-6, with D hard to call. The germline gives CDR1 LNHDA, CDR2 SQIVND (reference sequence). CDR3 length: 15 amino acids. V lost 5 bases to trimming and J lost 2 bases, with 10 bases between them. Here the CDR3 reads CASSPSATGANVLTF. CDR3 coding DNA: TGTGCCAGTAGTCCTAGTGCAACTGGGGCCAACGTCCTGACTTTC. The full variable domain, completed using reference TRBV19 and TRBJ2-6, is DGGITQSPKYLFRKEGQNVTLSCEQNLNHDAMYWYRQDPGQGLRLIYYSQIVNDFQKGDIAEGYSVSREKKESFPLTVTSAQKNPTAFYLCASSPSATGANVLTFGAGSRLTVL.